This passage covers 8 T cell receptor beta chains from one sample sequenced in a study. TCRdb analysed the 5' RACE reads with MiXCR anew, one entry per CDR3 protein. The sample lists approximately 60,000 distinct CDR3 sequences; roughly 28% were seen once. Cells sorted as Tregs were CD4+, CD25+ and CD127-/low. Sequenced sample: tumor-infiltrating Tregs sorted from the breast tumor. All receptors derive from a female donor with breast cancer.

This clonotype showed up just a few times. This chain connects TRBV6-1 to TRBJ1-6, with D possibly TRBD1 on 6 matching bases. The CDR3 runs 13 residues. Trimming left V 3 bases short and J 7 bases short, with 7 bases between. The germline V gene has CDR1 MNHNS and CDR2 SASEGT. DNA for the CDR3: TGTGCCAGCAGTGAGGGGGCCAATTCACCCCTCCACTTT. This codes for CASSEGANSPLHF.

This clonotype was detected many times. The J gene is TRBJ2-2, the V gene TRBV7-3; 7 bases fit TRBD1. Looked up from germline, CDR1 is SGHTA and CDR2 is FQGTGA. The CDR3 is 15 residues long. Trimming cost V 4 bases and J 2 bases; bases outside gene matches: 4. The CDR3 here is CASSSTGTNTGELFF. The CDR3, as DNA: TGTGCCAGCAGCTCGACAGGGACAAACACCGGGGAGCTGTTTTTT.

Concerning this clonotype: At one of its ends the junction is not consistent with the germline gene, which may arise from a read error. The chain links TRBV27 to TRBJ2-1, with D unresolved. This CDR3 comprises 14 residues. Germline V CDR1 and CDR2: MNHEY, SMNVEV (reference sequence). The CDR3 region is CTSRPLRAYNEQFF. For the CDR3, the DNA is TGTACCAGCAGACCCCTTAGGGCCTACAATGAGCAGTTCTTC.

This clonotype appeared a few times. This chain links TRBV5-1 with TRBJ2-7; possibly TRBD1 for D (5 bases). Deletions cut 5 bases from V and 2 bases from J, with 11 bases between. This CDR3 has 13 amino acids. CDR1 is SGHRS and CDR2 is YFSETQ in the germline V gene. This chain's CDR3 is CASRSTTAYEQYF. In nucleotides, the CDR3 is TGCGCCAGCAGGTCAACGACAGCCTACGAGCAGTACTTC. Full variable domain (rest looked up from reference TRBV5-1 and TRBJ2-7): KAGVTQTPRYLIKTRGQQVTLSCSPISGHRSVSWYQQTPGQGLQFLFEYFSETQRNKGNFPGRFSGRQFSNSRSEMNVSTLELGDSALYLCASRSTTAYEQYFGPGTRLTVT.

This clonotype was counted between two and nine times. The rearrangement links TRBV20-1 to TRBJ2-1; TRBD2 might be the D (5 bases). The CDR3 spans 14 residues. V was trimmed by 5 bases and J by 8 bases, leaving 19 bases between them. Germline CDR1 is DFQATT and CDR2 is SNEGSKA (reference sequence). The DNA of the CDR3 is TGCAGTGCTGCCACACCCGGGAATTCCGATGAGCAGTTCTTC. Translating it yields CSAATPGNSDEQFF.

This clonotype was seen more than once but under ten times. V usage is TRBV5-1 and J usage is TRBJ2-5, with 10 nucleotides matching TRBD2. V was pared by 4 bases and J by 3 bases, with 6 bases of the junction left unmatched. The CDR3 totals 15 residues. CDR1 and CDR2 from the germline V gene are SGHRS and YFSETQ. CDR3 in amino acids: CASSPGLAVEETQYF. In DNA form, the CDR3 reads TGCGCCAGCAGCCCAGGACTAGCGGTGGAAGAGACCCAGTACTTC.

This clonotype turned up a few times. V is TRBV20-1 and J is TRBJ1-2; D perhaps matches TRBD1 (6 bases). CDR3 length: 11 amino acids. V lost 6 bases and J lost 8, with 13 bases in between. Germline assignment: CDR1 DFQATT and CDR2 SNEGSKA (reference sequence). The CDR3 is CSAHREGGYTF. CDR3 sequence (DNA): TGCAGTGCCCACAGGGAGGGCGGCTACACCTTC.

This clonotype has ten or more counts. J is TRBJ2-7 and V is TRBV20-1; D unresolved. The CDR3 is 11 amino acids. V lost 3 bases, J lost 4 bases, and 7 bases lay in between. Germline V gene sequence: CDR1 DFQATT, CDR2 SNEGSKA (reference sequence). CDR3 DNA: TGCAGTGCTAGTACCCTTTACGAGCAGTACTTC. Translating gives CSASTLYEQYF.